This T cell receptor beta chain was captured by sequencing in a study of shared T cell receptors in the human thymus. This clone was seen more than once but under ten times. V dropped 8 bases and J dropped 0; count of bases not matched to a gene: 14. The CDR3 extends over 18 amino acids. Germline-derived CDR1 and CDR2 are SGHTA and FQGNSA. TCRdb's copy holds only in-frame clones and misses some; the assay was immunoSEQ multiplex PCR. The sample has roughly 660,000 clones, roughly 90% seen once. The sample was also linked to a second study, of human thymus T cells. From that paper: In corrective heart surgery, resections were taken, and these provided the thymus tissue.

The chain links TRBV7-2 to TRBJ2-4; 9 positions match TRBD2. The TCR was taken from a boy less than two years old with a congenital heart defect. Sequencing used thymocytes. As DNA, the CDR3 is TGTGCCAGCGGATCGAAGCGGGGGGCCGTACCAGCCAAAAACATTCAGTACTTC. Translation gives CASGSKRGAVPAKNIQYF.